This T cell receptor beta chain was obtained from a study of CD4 T cells in relation to SARS-CoV-2 and coronaviruses. Worth noting for this clone: Its antigen is unidentified.

Unexposed donor CD4+ T cells date from about 2011-2018, before the COVID-19 pandemic. After around nine days of culture, CD4+ T cells were isolated. The repertoire was sequenced with immunoSEQ multiplex PCR; TCRdb's copy has only in-frame clones and lacks some. The repertoire consists of about 21,000 clones, with about 80% occurring once and the leading ten covering 17%. The CDR3 length is 13 residues. Trimming removed 2 bases from V and 1 base from J, with 5 bases in between. CDR1 and CDR2 (germline): SEHNR, FQNEAQ (reference sequence). Sequenced sample: CD4+ T cells from PBMCs, cultured in vitro. This clonotype was sampled from a human donor in good health. The chain uses TRBV7-9 and TRBJ1-1; D is undetermined. CDR3 in amino acids: CASSLMENTEAFF. The CDR3, as DNA: TGTGCCAGCAGCTTAATGGAGAACACTGAAGCTTTCTTT.